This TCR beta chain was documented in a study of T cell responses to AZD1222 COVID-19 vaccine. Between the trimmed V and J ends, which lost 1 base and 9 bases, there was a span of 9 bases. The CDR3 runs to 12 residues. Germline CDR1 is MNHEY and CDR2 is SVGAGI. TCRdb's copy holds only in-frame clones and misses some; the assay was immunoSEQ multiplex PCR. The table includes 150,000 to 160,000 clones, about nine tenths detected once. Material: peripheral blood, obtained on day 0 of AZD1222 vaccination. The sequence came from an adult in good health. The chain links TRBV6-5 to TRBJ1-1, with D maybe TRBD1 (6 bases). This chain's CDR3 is CASSYYTGKAFF. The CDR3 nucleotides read TGTGCCAGCAGTTACTACACAGGGAAAGCTTTCTTT.